This TCR beta chain comes out of a study of CD8 T cells in Susac syndrome. Random hexamers were used to reverse transcribe the RNA input (about 0.45 to 1 ug). TCRdb used MiXCR to reprocess the immunoSEQ multiplex PCR reads, holding one entry per CDR3 protein. The data contain just over 300,000 distinct CDR3 sequences, 92% of them singletons. This clonotype occurred a few times. The V gene lost 7 bases and the J gene lost 2 bases, with 17 bases spanning the gap. The germline gives CDR1 SQVTM, CDR2 ANQGSEA. The CDR3 length is 14 residues. CD8+ and CD4+ T cells taken from blood had their TCR beta sequenced. Included as multiple sclerosis controls were treatment-naive patients who had stable or active relapsing-remitting disease.

The chain couples TRBV29-1 to TRBJ2-5; D unresolved. The source is a human donor with multiple sclerosis. Sequenced input: CD4+ T cells from PBMCs. DNA of the CDR3: TGCAGCGCCCGGAAGTTCCAGGCTCAAGAGACCCAGTACTTC. Translated: CSARKFQAQETQYF.